This TCR beta chain was observed in a study of chemoradiotherapy in HPV16-positive cancers. V lost 7 bases to trimming and J lost 2 bases, with 6 bases between them. The CDR3 length is 11 residues. Germline V gene sequence: CDR1 SNHLY, CDR2 FYNNEI. Clones were sequenced by immunoSEQ multiplex PCR, and TCRdb holds only the in-frame ones, with some missing. The table has roughly 40,000 clones, around three quarters seen once. The J gene is TRBJ2-7, the V gene TRBV2; D may match TRBD1 or TRBD2 (5 bases each). Sequenced material: blood, taken from a patient who underwent chemoradiotherapy. The clonotype was recovered from a human donor with HPV-associated anogenital cancer. CDR3 bases: TGTGCCAGCATGGGGGCCTACGAGCAGTACTTC. Translated, it gives CASMGAYEQYF.